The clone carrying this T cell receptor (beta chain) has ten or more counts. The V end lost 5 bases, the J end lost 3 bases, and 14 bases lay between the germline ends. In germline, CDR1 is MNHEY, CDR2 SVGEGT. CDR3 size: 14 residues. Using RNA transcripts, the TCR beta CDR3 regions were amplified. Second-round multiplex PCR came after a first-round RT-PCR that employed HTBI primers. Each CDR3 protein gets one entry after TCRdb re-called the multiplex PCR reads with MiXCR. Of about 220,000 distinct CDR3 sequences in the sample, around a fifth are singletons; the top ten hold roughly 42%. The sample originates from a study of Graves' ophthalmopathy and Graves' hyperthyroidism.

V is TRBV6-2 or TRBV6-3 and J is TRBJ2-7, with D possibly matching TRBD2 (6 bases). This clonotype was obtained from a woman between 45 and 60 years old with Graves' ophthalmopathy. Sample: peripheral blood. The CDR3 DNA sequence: TGTGCCAGCAGTAATCCGGGACTCCGCTACGAGCAGTACTTC. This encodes CASSNPGLRYEQYF.